A single sample gave rise to the 8 T cell receptor beta chains below, sequenced in a study of blood T cell repertoires in COVID-19. The data were produced by immunoSEQ multiplex PCR, yet TCRdb's version contains in-frame clones alone and is incomplete. Altogether some 320,000 clones are present, under 95% being singletons, with the ten largest covering 2% to 3%. Sequenced material: PBMCs or T cells enriched from blood (not recorded which). The receptors stem from a man between 60 and 70 years old who had recovered from COVID-19.

V gene TRBV19 combines with J gene TRBJ1-1, with D tentatively TRBD1 (5 bases). The CDR3 consists of 16 residues. From germline, CDR1 is LNHDA and CDR2 SQIVND (reference sequence). V dropped 5 bases and J dropped 0 bases, with 16 bases sitting between them. In DNA form, the CDR3 reads TGTGCCAGTAGTGCAATGGGGCAGGTGATGAACACTGAAGCTTTCTTT. Amino acid sequence: CASSAMGQVMNTEAFF.

This chain connects TRBV5-5 to TRBJ2-1; perhaps TRBD1 as D (5 bases). The ends were cut back, 3 bases at V and 7 bases at J, with 8 bases in the middle. CDR3 length: 12 amino acids. Germline CDR1 and CDR2: SGHKS and YYEKEE (reference sequence). As DNA, the CDR3 is TGTGCCAGCAGCTACGCAGGGAATGAGCAGTTCTTC. The encoded protein is CASSYAGNEQFF.

The gene calls are TRBV29-1 and TRBJ2-1, with 8 bases matching TRBD2. V was clipped by 3 bases and J by 7 bases; unmatched bases: 17. Per the germline V gene, CDR1 is SQVTM and CDR2 is ANQGSEA. This CDR3 has 17 residues. CDR3 protein: CSVELGTRGGLGNEQFF. The CDR3 nucleotides read TGCAGCGTTGAGCTGGGGACACGGGGGGGACTTGGGAATGAGCAGTTCTTC.

V is TRBV24-1 and J is TRBJ2-3; perhaps TRBD1 as D (7 bases). V dropped 4 bases and J dropped 2 bases, with 12 bases sitting between them. Per the germline V gene, CDR1 is KGHDR and CDR2 is SFDVKD. This CDR3 has 15 amino acids. CDR3 DNA sequence: TGTGCCACCAGTGACGGACAGGACTACACAGATACGCAGTATTTT. Translation: CATSDGQDYTDTQYF.

The chain is built from TRBV3-1 (or the pseudogene TRBV3-2) and TRBJ1-2; unclear D gene. The CDR3 is 12 amino acids. Per germline, CDR1 LGHDT and CDR2 YNNKEL (reference sequence). Trimming left V 8 bases short and J 8 bases short, with 15 bases between. The CDR3 nucleotides are TGTGCCAGCGGCCCGTTAGCGAGAGGCTACACCTTC. It translates to CASGPLARGYTF.

J is TRBJ2-3 and V is TRBV11-2, with a tentative D call TRBD2 (6 bases). The V end lost 7 bases, the J end lost 2 bases, and 19 bases lay between the germline ends. The CDR3 extends over 16 amino acids. Germline lookup yields CDR1 SGHAT and CDR2 FQNNGV. The CDR3 DNA is TGTGCCAGCACCCGGAGGGGCGGGGAAGTCACAGATACGCAGTATTTT. Protein sequence: CASTRRGGEVTDTQYF.

This clone was found once. The chain employs TRBV5-1 and TRBJ1-2; possibly TRBD1 for D (6 bases). Germline V CDR1 and CDR2: SGHRS, YFSETQ. This CDR3 contains 17 residues. V was clipped by 1 base and J by 7 bases, with 23 bases between them. This chain's CDR3 is CASSLTYPVRGRGGYTF. The CDR3 DNA reads TGCGCCAGCAGCTTGACGTACCCTGTCAGGGGCCGGGGTGGCTACACCTTC.

The chain joins TRBV10-1 to TRBJ1-2; a weak D match, TRBD1 (6 bases). CDR3 length: 17 amino acids. Trimming took 8 bases from V and 0 from J, leaving 22 bases between them. Germline V CDR1 and CDR2: WNHNN, SYGVQD (reference sequence). CDR3 DNA: TGCGCCAGCGCCCTGACAGGAGTCGCCGTAGCTAACTATGGCTACACCTTC. Its translation: CASALTGVAVANYGYTF.